The clone carrying this TCR beta chain was seen a handful of times. Its ends do not fully match the called genes, so a read error is possible. The germline CDR1 and CDR2 sequences are SSHAT and FNYEAQ (reference sequence). The CDR3 length is 15 residues. This entry comes from a study of T cells in Graves' hyperthyroidism and ophthalmopathy. Amplified TCR beta CDR3 regions came from RNA transcripts. HTBI primers drove first-round RT-PCR of the TCR CDR3. TCRdb fed the multiplex PCR reads into MiXCR, producing one record per CDR3 protein. The table has 500,000 to 750,000 distinct CDR3 sequences, about 14% seen once.

This receptor was identified in a woman aged 18-29 years with Graves' ophthalmopathy. Sequenced material: blood. V is TRBV7-7 and J is TRBJ2-3, with TRBD2 identical over 7 bases. This CDR3 is CASSLRAGAMGTQYF. The CDR3 DNA reads TGTGCTAGCAGCTTACGTGCGGGAGCTATGGGTACGCAGTATTTT.